Following are 2 T cell receptor beta chains from one sample sequenced in a study of CD8+ T cells in alopecia areata. RNA was extracted and reverse transcribed into cDNA as the sequencing template. Clones were sequenced by immunoSEQ multiplex PCR, and TCRdb holds only the in-frame ones, with some missing. The sample holds some 150,000 clones, around 71% seen once. Source: CD8+ T cells sorted from blood, taken at week 0. These TCRs come from a human donor with alopecia areata.

V gene TRBV11-3 combines with J gene TRBJ2-5; tentatively, D is TRBD1 (5 bases). The length of the CDR3 is 16 residues. V was shortened by 5 bases and J by 0 bases, with 16 bases between the two germline ends. Germline CDR1 is SGHNT and CDR2 is YENEEA. Written as DNA, the CDR3 is TGTGCCAGCAGCCAGGGTGGATGGCAGGACCAAGAGACCCAGTACTTC. This gives the protein CASSQGGWQDQETQYF.

This chain connects TRBV6-6 to TRBJ1-1; possibly TRBD1 for D (6 bases). The CDR3 consists of 16 residues. V dropped 2 bases and J dropped 0 bases, with 13 bases sitting between them. Germline CDR1 reads MNHNY; CDR2 reads SVGAGI (reference sequence). This CDR3 is CASSYVQGTMNTEAFF. The CDR3 DNA sequence: TGTGCCAGCAGTTACGTCCAGGGGACCATGAACACTGAAGCTTTCTTT.